This T cell receptor (beta chain) was retrieved from a study of CD8 T cells in Susac syndrome. This CDR3 spans 14 amino acids. V was trimmed by 1 base and J by 1 base, leaving 9 bases between them. The germline CDR1 and CDR2 sequences are GTSNPN and SVGIG (reference sequence). This clonotype has only one observation. Random hexamers were used to reverse transcribe an amount of about 0.5 to 1 ug RNA. TCRdb fed the immunoSEQ multiplex PCR reads into MiXCR, producing one record per CDR3 protein. This sample has about 430,000 distinct CDR3 sequences, with 85% to 90% found just once. The specimen sequenced was CD8+ T cells from PBMCs. This TCR came from a human donor with multiple sclerosis. The rearrangement uses TRBV30 and TRBJ2-3; TRBD2 might be the D (6 bases). The CDR3 DNA reads TGTGCCTGGAGTGCCTCGGGGGGCACAGATACGCAGTATTTT. Encoded protein: CAWSASGGTDTQYF.